These T cell receptor beta chains were read from a single sample in a study of breast tumors, draining lymph nodes, adjacent tissues. MiXCR, run by TCRdb on the multiplex PCR reads, gives a single entry per CDR3 protein. Of some 150,000 distinct CDR3 sequences in the sample, around 20% were seen once. The sample was axillary lymph node tissue. These receptors were collected from a female donor with breast cancer. Some clones in this sample may be carry-over from other donors' samples. The CDR3 runs from the conserved cysteine through the conserved F or W. Rows may omit the clone size; those that give it use once, few, many or a size class.

abundance | j_gene | v_gene | CDR3aa
. | TRBJ2-7 | TRBV28 | CATQLPTGNSYEQYF
many | TRBJ1-2 | TRBV18 | CASSPPNFRASGYTF
many | TRBJ1-4 | TRBV7-8 | CASSLSGTRNEKLFF
many | TRBJ1-2 | TRBV28 | CASSLAGFIYGYTF
many | TRBJ2-1 | TRBV24-1 | CATSDSGQGRGGEQFF
many | TRBJ1-5 | TRBV20-1 | CSASQGVNQPQHF
many | TRBJ2-2 | TRBV20-1 | CSASKAGDTGELFF
many | TRBJ2-7 | TRBV12-3/TRBV12-4 | CASSSDWYEQYF
many | TRBJ2-7 | TRBV6-1 | CASSEGVQGFYEQYF
many | TRBJ2-7 | TRBV19 | CASSTAIGQGSYEQYF
. | TRBJ1-1 | TRBV2 | CASSEEGQDFTEAFF
few | TRBJ2-7 | TRBV28 | CASSFLTRVGRRASYEQYF
. | TRBJ2-1 | TRBV5-1 | CASSLPLGAQFF
. | TRBJ1-1 | TRBV28 | CASSSLLGQGTEAFF